One and the same sample provided the 10 T cell receptor beta chains below, sequenced in a study of cytomegalovirus exposure and HLA in healthy donors. PCR primers comprised 60 Vbeta and 13 Jbeta primers. Only in-frame clones appear in the TCRdb table, and some are missing; sequencing was by immunoSEQ multiplex PCR. The sample yields about 160,000 clones, around 77% seen once. The sequencing sample was made of PBMCs. These receptors came from a man aged 25-45 years in good health and CMV-seropositive.

The J gene is TRBJ2-7, the V gene TRBV7-2, with D unresolved. This CDR3 contains 15 residues. V lost 1 base to trimming and J lost 4 bases, with 14 bases between them. Germline V gives CDR1 SGHTA, CDR2 FQGNSA. This CDR3 is CASSLGAPSLYEQYF. The CDR3 coding sequence is TGTGCCAGCAGCTTAGGGGCCCCCTCCCTTTACGAGCAGTACTTC.

The genes are TRBV6-5 and TRBJ2-5, with 9 positions matching TRBD2. J lost 4 bases, V lost 2 bases, and 5 bases had no gene match. Germline CDR1 MNHEY, CDR2 SVGAGI. This CDR3 is built from 15 residues. As DNA, the CDR3 is TGTGCCAGCAGTTACAGCGCGGGGGGGCGAGAGACCCAGTACTTC. It codes for CASSYSAGGRETQYF.

This chain joins TRBV5-1 and TRBJ2-5, with D tentatively TRBD1 (6 bases). The germline V gene has CDR1 SGHRS and CDR2 YFSETQ. With 0 bases removed from V and 4 bases from J, the gap between germline ends came to 10 bases. This CDR3 region has 14 residues. The CDR3 DNA reads as TGCGCCAGCAGCTTGGGACAGGCGGGAGAGACCCAGTACTTC. Its translation: CASSLGQAGETQYF.

The genes are TRBV29-1 and TRBJ2-5, with 9 bases fitting TRBD1. The germline V gene encodes CDR1 SQVTM and CDR2 ANQGSEA. V dropped 7 bases and J dropped 4; count of bases not matched to a gene: 7. The CDR3 spans 13 residues. The CDR3 bases are TGCAGCGCGATTGGGACAGGGAGAGAGACCCAGTACTTC. As protein: CSAIGTGRETQYF.

This chain joins TRBV7-9 and TRBJ1-5, with 9 bases that match TRBD1. Germline V gene lookup returns CDR1 SEHNR and CDR2 FQNEAQ (reference sequence). This CDR3 has 14 amino acids. Germline trimming cut 5 bases from V and 8 bases from J; bases unmatched to any gene: 7. In nucleotides, the CDR3 is TGTGCCAGCAGCCTACAGGGGGCTTTTGAGCCCCAGCATTTT. Protein: CASSLQGAFEPQHF.

The chain combines TRBV5-1 with TRBJ2-3; 7 bases line up with TRBD1. V gave up 4 bases and J gave up 5 bases; unmatched junction bases: 16. The CDR3 runs to 17 residues. Germline assignment: CDR1 SGHRS and CDR2 YFSETQ. The CDR3 coding sequence is TGCGCCAGCAGCAGACAGACAGGGTCCTACGGAATAGATACGCAGTATTTT. This sequence encodes CASSRQTGSYGIDTQYF. The full variable domain, rest sourced from reference TRBV5-1 and TRBJ2-3, is KAGVTQTPRYLIKTRGQQVTLSCSPISGHRSVSWYQQTPGQGLQFLFEYFSETQRNKGNFPGRFSGRQFSNSRSEMNVSTLELGDSALYLCASSRQTGSYGIDTQYFGPGTRLTVL.

J is TRBJ2-7 and V is TRBV27, with 7 positions matching TRBD1. The CDR3 consists of 12 residues. Trimming removed 10 bases from V and 0 bases from J; junction bases left unmatched: 3. Germline CDR1 and CDR2: MNHEY and SMNVEV (reference sequence). CDR3: CATGTDSYEQYF. In DNA form, the CDR3 reads TGTGCCACCGGGACAGACTCCTACGAGCAGTACTTC.

The chain couples TRBV10-3 to TRBJ1-1; D gene uncertain. Germline V gene sequence: CDR1 ENHRY, CDR2 SYGVKD. The CDR3 runs to 15 residues. V was pared by 2 bases and J by 4 bases, with 14 bases between. CDR3 amino acids: CAISEEKGRVTEAFF. CDR3 in DNA: TGTGCCATCAGTGAGGAGAAAGGGAGGGTCACTGAAGCTTTCTTT.

V usage is TRBV9 and J usage is TRBJ2-7; D may be TRBD1 (6 bases). The CDR3 runs to 13 residues. Germline V gives CDR1 SGDLS, CDR2 YYNGEE. Trimming pared 3 bases from V and 7 bases from J, leaving 14 bases between. The CDR3 sequence is CASSARLQGEQYF. CDR3 DNA sequence: TGTGCCAGCAGCGCCCGCCTCCAGGGGGAGCAGTACTTC.

The J gene is TRBJ2-7, the V gene TRBV30, with D hard to call. The CDR3 consists of 14 residues. The germline CDR1 and CDR2 sequences are GTSNPN and SVGIG (reference sequence). The ends were cut back, 0 bases at V and 1 base at J, with 10 bases in the middle. The CDR3 here is CAWSVSWSSYEQYF. The CDR3 nucleotides are TGTGCCTGGAGTGTAAGCTGGAGTTCCTACGAGCAGTACTTC.